This T cell receptor beta chain was observed in a study of OX40 agonist ivuxolimab in advanced cancers. Study background: In this trial design, patients received ivuxolimab intravenously at 0.01 to 10 mg/kg every 2 weeks. A history of anti-PD-1, anti-PD-L1 or anti-CTLA-4 therapy was acceptable, and roughly 40% had some.

This table comes from immunoSEQ multiplex PCR, and its TCRdb copy is limited to in-frame clones, with some not included. Here the sample spans 84,000 or so clones, approximately 95% being singletons. The V end lost 5 bases, the J end lost 4 bases, and 15 bases lay between the germline ends. Germline CDR1 reads LNHNV; CDR2 reads YYDKDF (reference sequence). This CDR3 is built from 15 residues. The sample was CD4+ or CD8+ T cells sorted from blood, taken in a trial of the OX40 agonist ivuxolimab. The clonotype originates from an adult with an advanced solid tumor such as melanoma, head and neck, liver or kidney cancer. The rearrangement joins TRBV15 to TRBJ2-1; D may match TRBD1 or TRBD2 (5 bases each). The CDR3 region is CATSEDRWGYNEQFF. The CDR3 region has the DNA TGTGCCACCAGCGAAGACCGATGGGGGTACAATGAGCAGTTCTTC.